A selection of T cell receptor beta chains follows, all from one sample in a study of cytomegalovirus exposure and HLA in healthy donors. TCRdb's copy holds only in-frame clones and misses some; the assay was immunoSEQ multiplex PCR. The repertoire has fewer than 200,000 clones, under 90% of them found once; the top ten carry about 1.5%. Sequenced material: PBMCs. The origin of the receptors is a male donor in good health and CMV-seronegative. Each CDR3 is given with its conserved first and last residue. Fields, in order: J gene, D gene, clone size, V gene, CDR3 DNA, CDR3 protein. The D gene is left open where the match is weak. Not every row has a clone size; where given, it reads once, few, many or a size class.

TRBJ2-7,-,-,TRBV7-2,TGTGCCAGCAGTCGCGGGACGGTTAGCTACGAGCAGTACTTC,CASSRGTVSYEQYF
TRBJ2-1,-,-,TRBV7-9,TGTGCCAGCAGCCCTCGCGGGCTCTACAATGAGCAGTTCTTC,CASSPRGLYNEQFF
TRBJ2-3,TRBD1,-,TRBV5-1,TGCGCCAGCAGCGGGGGACAGGGGGCTGAAGATACGCAGTATTTT,CASSGGQGAEDTQYF
TRBJ1-2,-,-,TRBV5-6,TGTGCCAGCAGCTCTACAGACCCCCTCTATGGCTACACCTTC,CASSSTDPLYGYTF
TRBJ1-1,-,-,TRBV7-9,TGTTCCAGCAGCCTATTCGTGTCCGGAGACAGAAACACTGAAGCTTTCTTT,CSSSLFVSGDRNTEAFF
TRBJ2-5,-,-,TRBV4-1,TGCGCCAGCAGCCAAAGGGAGGCTGGGTCAGAGACCCAGTACTTC,CASSQREAGSETQYF
TRBJ1-2,-,-,TRBV27,TGTGCCAGCAGTTTAGGCAGGGACTATGGCTACACCTTC,CASSLGRDYGYTF
TRBJ2-3,TRBD2,-,TRBV7-8,TGTGCCAGCAGCTTAAGGGCGGGGGGGGTGGATGGGACGCAGTATTTT,CASSLRAGGVDGTQYF
TRBJ1-4,-,-,TRBV25-1,TGTGCCAGCAGCCCAACCAGGCCCTTTAATGAAAAACTGTTTTTT,CASSPTRPFNEKLFF
TRBJ1-5,-,-,TRBV7-9,TGTTCCAGCAGCTTAGATACAGTGCCCCAGCATTTT,CSSSLDTVPQHF
TRBJ2-3,-,-,TRBV11-1,TGTGCCAGCAGCGAATCTAACACAGATACGCAGTATTTT,CASSESNTDTQYF
TRBJ2-7,-,-,TRBV2,TGTGCCAGCAGTCCGGGTTTGTTCGACGAGCAGTACTTC,CASSPGLFDEQYF
TRBJ1-2,-,-,TRBV5-4,TGTGCCAGCAGCTTGTGGCAGGGACTCTATGGCTACACCTTC,CASSLWQGLYGYTF
TRBJ2-3,TRBD1,-,TRBV11-2,TGTGCCAGCAATAACAGGGGCGCGGCCACAGATACGCAGTATTTT,CASNNRGAATDTQYF
TRBJ2-2,-,-,TRBV4-1,TGCGCCAGCAGCCAAGTCCAGTCCACCGGGGAGCTGTTTTTT,CASSQVQSTGELFF
TRBJ2-3,-,-,TRBV19,TGTGCCAGTAGTATTGAGAGAGATACGCAGTATTTT,CASSIERDTQYF
TRBJ1-2,-,-,TRBV7-9,TGTTCCAGCAGCTTACAGGGCGGTGGCTACACCTTC,CSSSLQGGGYTF
TRBJ2-5,TRBD1,-,TRBV19,TGTGCCACCCAGGGGGCAGGGGAGACCCAGTACTTC,CATQGAGETQYF
TRBJ1-5,-,once,TRBV28,TGTGCCAGCAGTCCCCAGGGAGGCTCGCAGCCCCAGCATTTT,CASSPQGGSQPQHF
TRBJ1-1,TRBD1,-,TRBV15,TGTGCCACCAGCAGTGCGGGACAGGGCATGTCTGAAGCTTTCTTT,CATSSAGQGMSEAFF
TRBJ2-2,TRBD2,-,TRBV19,TGTGCCAGTAGCCCGGGACTAGCGGGAGGCACCGAGGAGCTGTTTTTT,CASSPGLAGGTEELFF
TRBJ2-2,-,-,TRBV6-1,TGTGCCAGCAGTCCCTGGACGGAGGTCGGCGGGGAGCTGTTTTTT,CASSPWTEVGGELFF
TRBJ2-3,TRBD2,-,TRBV5-1,TGCGCCAGCAGCTTGGATAGCGGGAACACAGATACGCAGTATTTT,CASSLDSGNTDTQYF
TRBJ2-5,-,-,TRBV18,TGTGCCAGCTCACCAAAAATCCAGGGCCTAGAGACCCAGTACTTC,CASSPKIQGLETQYF
TRBJ2-2,-,few,TRBV9,TGTGCCAGCAGCGGCCGGGACATCGGCACCGGGGAGCTGTTTTTT,CASSGRDIGTGELFF
TRBJ2-7,-,-,TRBV5-6,TGTGCCAGCAGCCAGGTGGACGGGGGTGGCTCCTACGAGCAGTACTTC,CASSQVDGGGSYEQYF
TRBJ2-2,TRBD2,-,TRBV6-4,TGTGCCAGCGGGGCTACTAGCGACACCGGGGAGCTGTTTTTT,CASGATSDTGELFF
TRBJ2-7,TRBD1,-,TRBV6-5,TGTGCCAGCAGTTTTCGGCTGCTGGACAGGGAAGGAGAGCAGTACTTC,CASSFRLLDREGEQYF
TRBJ2-2,-,-,TRBV6-4,TGTGCCAGCAGTGGGCCCTTGTCCGGGGAGCTGTTTTTT,CASSGPLSGELFF
TRBJ2-1,-,once,TRBV19,TGTGCCAGTATCCCAGGGGGGCGCGTGAATGAGCAGTTCTTC,CASIPGGRVNEQFF
TRBJ1-5,TRBD1,few,TRBV5-4,TGTGCCAGCAGCCAAGGACAGGAAAATCAGCCCCAGCATTTT,CASSQGQENQPQHF
TRBJ2-2,TRBD1,-,TRBV25-1,TGTGCCAGCAGTGGATCAATTGGGACAGGGGGCTTCACCGGGGAGCTGTTTTTT,CASSGSIGTGGFTGELFF
TRBJ2-1,TRBD2,-,TRBV6-1,TGTGCCAGCAGTGAGTTTTTGGCTAGCGGGGGGTCCTCCTACAATGAGCAGTTCTTC,CASSEFLASGGSSYNEQFF
TRBJ1-5,TRBD1,few,TRBV18,TGTGCCAGCTCACGGGGGACAGTCTCTCAGCCCCAGCATTTT,CASSRGTVSQPQHF
TRBJ2-5,-,-,TRBV6-1,TGTGCCAGCAGTAAGAACCCTTCTCAGGAGACCCAGTACTTC,CASSKNPSQETQYF
TRBJ2-1,-,-,TRBV7-3,TGTGCCAGCAGCCACAATAATGACAATGAGCAGTTCTTC,CASSHNNDNEQFF
TRBJ1-5,-,-,TRBV5-1,TGCGCCAGCAGCTTGACAGGGCATAGCAATCAGCCCCAGCATTTT,CASSLTGHSNQPQHF
TRBJ2-7,TRBD1,once,TRBV27,TGTGCCAGCAGTTCGATTCGGGGACAGGGGGCCTACGAGCAGTACTTC,CASSSIRGQGAYEQYF
TRBJ2-5,-,once,TRBV2,TGTGCCAGCAGTGAGCGGTGGCAAGAGACCCAGTACTTC,CASSERWQETQYF
TRBJ2-3,-,-,TRBV5-1,TGCGCCAGCAGCTTGGCCAACAGGGCTGATACGCAGTATTTT,CASSLANRADTQYF
TRBJ1-5,TRBD1,-,TRBV30,TGTGCCTGGGCCGGACAGGGGATTCAGCCCCAGCATTTT,CAWAGQGIQPQHF